This TCR beta chain comes out of a study of T cell repertoires in cytomegalovirus infection. Study-level information: Shared public TCR beta signatures pointed to both CMV infection and a matching HLA type.

Germline lookup yields CDR1 MNHGY and CDR2 SAAAGT. The CDR3 spans 15 residues. V shed 4 bases and J shed 5 bases, with 17 bases lying between them. TCRdb independently ran MiXCR on the reads; one entry per CDR3 protein. Among 630,000 or so distinct CDR3 sequences listed, roughly 24% were seen once. Points from the study as a whole: It was HLA-C-restricted CMV-specific TCR beta clonotypes that dominated the response ex vivo.

On this clonotype itself: Its antigen is undetermined.

The sample was CD8+ T cells from PBMCs. The sequence was obtained from a human donor in good health (CMV status not recorded). Some clones in this sample may be carry-over from other donors' samples. This rearrangement joins TRBV6-8 to TRBJ2-5, with TRBD2 as a possible D gene (6 bases). As DNA, the CDR3 is TGTGCCAGCAGTTTCTCGACTAGAGGGCTTGAGACCCAGTACTTC. As protein: CASSFSTRGLETQYF.